Reported below is one TCR beta chain. The entry originates in a study of technical replicates of blood from a handful of donors. V lost 6 bases, J lost 3 bases, and 9 bases lay in between. In germline, CDR1 is PRHDT, CDR2 FYEKMQ (reference sequence). The CDR3 is made up of 13 amino acids. The data were produced by immunoSEQ multiplex PCR, yet TCRdb's version contains in-frame clones alone and is incomplete. The sample includes about 70,000 clones, roughly 94% of them seen just once. The receptor's source is a human donor in good health. The material sequenced was T cells isolated from PBMCs. This rearrangement joins TRBV13 to TRBJ1-5, with a tentative D call TRBD1 (6 bases). As DNA, the CDR3 is TGTGCCAGCAGTAGGACAGACAATCAGCCCCAGCATTTT. It yields the protein CASSRTDNQPQHF.